This T cell receptor (beta chain) was sequenced in a study of shared clonotypes between healthy human individuals. This CDR3 has 13 amino acids. From germline, CDR1 is KGHSH and CDR2 LQKENI. Trimming took off 3 bases at V and 4 bases at J, with 7 bases between the two ends. Measured with immunoSEQ multiplex PCR; TCRdb has only the in-frame clones, and not every one. Altogether approximately 2.3 million clones are present, more than 85% being singletons, with the ten largest covering 0.39%. The TCR originated in a man aged 18 to 29 in good health. Some clones in this sample may be carry-over from other donors' samples. The sample comprised naive CD4+ T cells from PBMCs. This sample's subset: CD45RA+ positively selected. The rearrangement links TRBV18 to TRBJ1-3; D gene ambiguous. For the CDR3, the DNA is TGTGCCAGCTCACCGACTGGGGGAAACACCATATATTTT. Amino acid sequence: CASSPTGGNTIYF.